This is a list of T cell receptor beta chains from one sample in a study of T cells after yellow fever vaccination. TCRdb recomputed calls from the 5' RACE reads with MiXCR, one row per CDR3 protein. The table includes under 200,000 distinct CDR3 sequences, 11% detected once. This material consisted of CD8+ T cells sorted from PBMCs, taken 15 days after the yellow fever booster vaccination. The receptors stem from a man between 18 and 29 years old who received the YFV17D yellow fever vaccine. CDR3s include the opening cysteine and the closing phenylalanine or tryptophan. The order of the fields is CDR3 length, V gene, J gene, CDR3 protein.

16,TRBV11-2,TRBJ1-4,CASSPTGFSTNEKLFF
14,TRBV5-1,TRBJ1-1,CASSFHGPNTEAFF
14,TRBV6-2/TRBV6-3,TRBJ1-5,CASGPEAVNQPQHF
15,TRBV11-2,TRBJ2-4,CASSPTGGSNNIQYF
12,TRBV20-1,TRBJ2-5,CSAELVQETQYF
15,TRBV27,TRBJ2-3,CASSLPSGGTDTQYF
14,TRBV28,TRBJ2-5,CASTRGTGYETQYF
14,TRBV27,TRBJ1-1,CASSLGTGGTEAFF
14,TRBV15,TRBJ2-2,CATSVAGDGGELFF
14,TRBV5-1,TRBJ2-2,CASSFEGISRELFF
15,TRBV19,TRBJ2-5,CASSGRGPLQETQYF
16,TRBV7-6,TRBJ2-7,CASSLAPGTGAREQYF
15,TRBV29-1,TRBJ2-2,CSVNLAGDYTGELFF
15,TRBV28,TRBJ1-5,CASSVTPGGNQPQHF
17,TRBV4-1,TRBJ2-7,CASSQGSGTSGSYEQYF
14,TRBV7-8,TRBJ2-2,CASSLPGGTGELFF
16,TRBV6-2/TRBV6-3,TRBJ2-5,CASSLRITRAGETQYF
11,TRBV20-1,TRBJ1-6,CSASTLNTLHF
13,TRBV9,TRBJ1-2,CASSTGTGNGYTF
17,TRBV7-2,TRBJ2-3,CASSLGVGWGYPDTQYF
14,TRBV5-6,TRBJ2-5,CASILEGYQETQYF
15,TRBV5-1,TRBJ2-5,CASSFADRGQETQYF
15,TRBV15,TRBJ1-4,CATSSHGGTGEKLFF
17,TRBV4-1,TRBJ1-1,CASSQGPLRQGNTEAFF
16,TRBV27,TRBJ2-2,CASSSAGTENTGELFF
15,TRBV5-1,TRBJ1-1,CASSLEGQGIPEAFF
13,TRBV6-5,TRBJ1-4,CASSYKFGEKLFF
15,TRBV6-4,TRBJ2-1,CASSLLAGGQNEQFF
15,TRBV27,TRBJ2-7,CASSHSGVTLYEQYF
19,TRBV2,TRBJ2-5,CASSEALGTSGGREETQYF
15,TRBV10-3,TRBJ2-3,CAISESLAGGDTQYF
15,TRBV12-3/TRBV12-4,TRBJ2-7,CASSDGTILPYEQYF
14,TRBV13,TRBJ1-1,CASSLEAQGAEAFF
13,TRBV29-1,TRBJ1-2,CSGKTGSNYGYTF
14,TRBV27,TRBJ1-1,CASSLGQTNTEAFF
14,TRBV19,TRBJ1-5,CASSMGQGNQPQHF
14,TRBV29-1,TRBJ1-2,CSVEIRGRFYGYTF
16,TRBV7-2,TRBJ1-2,CASSLDPSTANYGYTF
16,TRBV19,TRBJ1-4,CASSMRQGGSNEKLFF